This T cell receptor beta chain was documented in a study of CD8 T cells in Susac syndrome. The V end was cut by 4 bases, the J end by 3 bases, with 9 bases between. The CDR3 contains 12 residues. CDR1 and CDR2 (germline): DFQATT, SNEGSKA (reference sequence). RNA, at about 0.45 to 1 ug, was reverse transcribed with random hexamers. TCRdb re-analysed the immunoSEQ multiplex PCR reads in MiXCR, keeping a single row per CDR3 protein. The sample records about 140,000 distinct CDR3 sequences, just under 95% being singletons. The clonotype comes from a human donor with Susac syndrome. Source material: CD8+ T cells from PBMCs. The V call is TRBV20-1, the J call TRBJ1-2; maybe TRBD1 (6 bases). For the CDR3, the DNA is TGCAGTGCTACCGAGGGGGACTATGGCTACACCTTC. Its translation is CSATEGDYGYTF.